The T cell receptor beta chain described here comes from a study of T cells in Graves' hyperthyroidism and ophthalmopathy. The CDR3 regions of TCR beta were amplified from RNA transcripts. During a first-round RT-PCR of the TCR CDR3, the HTBI primer set was used. TCRdb re-called the multiplex PCR reads with MiXCR, one entry per CDR3 protein. The profile shows hundreds of thousands of distinct CDR3 sequences, about 15% of them singletons. Trimming took off 2 bases at V and 3 bases at J, with 11 bases between the two ends. Germline CDR1 reads MDHEN; CDR2 reads SYDVKM. CDR3 length equals 14 residues. Points on this clonotype: Its target is unknown.

Points from the study as a whole: Among clonotypes expanded in thyroid above 0.001, most were also found in blood.

The sequencing sample was made of blood. This chain joins TRBV28 and TRBJ2-7; no definite D call. The sequence was collected from a woman between 45 and 60 years old with Graves' ophthalmopathy. The chain's CDR3 is CASSLGGILYEQYF. The DNA for the CDR3 is TGTGCCAGCAGTTTAGGCGGTATTCTCTACGAGCAGTACTTC. The entire variable domain, with the rest obtained from reference TRBV28 and TRBJ2-7, is as follows: DVKVTQSSRYLVKRTGEKVFLECVQDMDHENMFWYRQDPGLGLRLIYFSYDVKMKEKGDIPEGYSVSREKKERFSLILESASTNQTSMYLCASSLGGILYEQYFGPGTRLTVT.